This entry describes one T cell receptor beta chain. These data are taken from a study of blood T cell repertoires in COVID-19. In the original analysis: Amplified reference gene primers provided the basis for estimating nucleated cell counts. Only in-frame clones appear in the TCRdb table, and some are missing; sequencing was by immunoSEQ multiplex PCR. The V and J calls and clone size are taken from that table; D and trimming were inferred from the DNA. The sample has about 69,000 clones, 75% to 80% seen once. Trimming left V 1 base short and J 1 base short, with 7 bases between. Looked up from germline, CDR1 is LNHDA and CDR2 is SQIVND (reference sequence). The CDR3 runs 15 residues.

The material sequenced was peripheral blood. The sequence was obtained from a human donor in a cohort sampled during active COVID-19. The chain employs TRBV19 and TRBJ2-2; D ambiguous. CDR3 loop: CASSIGQMNTGELFF. The CDR3 nucleotides are TGTGCCAGTAGTATAGGGCAGATGAACACCGGGGAGCTGTTTTTT.